This entry features one T cell receptor (beta chain) sequence. Its antigen remains unknown. The data were obtained in a study of beta chain features in type 1 diabetes. Overall study: When patients were set against healthy donors, age, gender and cell yields were similar. All samples together contributed around 100,000,000 sorted cells for examination.

Every isolated RNA sample was fully reverse transcribed, so sequencing captured expressed TCRB transcripts. Profiled with immunoSEQ multiplex PCR; TCRdb holds only in-frame clones, not every one. The sample has more than 250,000 clones, approximately 25% seen once. General study points: There was a moderate but significant shortening of TCRB CDR3s in all four CD4+ subsets of Type 1 diabetes patients.

Trimming cost V 1 base and J 1 base, with 7 bases left between them. Germline values: CDR1 SQVTM, CDR2 ANQGSEA. The CDR3 covers 13 residues. Input material: naive CD4+ T cells from blood. The clonotype originates from a woman aged 25 to 39 with type 1 diabetes. This rearrangement joins TRBV29-1 to TRBJ1-1, with no clear D. Written as DNA, the CDR3 is TGCAGCGTTGAAGGTCCGGGGAACACTGAAGCTTTCTTT. Translating it yields CSVEGPGNTEAFF.